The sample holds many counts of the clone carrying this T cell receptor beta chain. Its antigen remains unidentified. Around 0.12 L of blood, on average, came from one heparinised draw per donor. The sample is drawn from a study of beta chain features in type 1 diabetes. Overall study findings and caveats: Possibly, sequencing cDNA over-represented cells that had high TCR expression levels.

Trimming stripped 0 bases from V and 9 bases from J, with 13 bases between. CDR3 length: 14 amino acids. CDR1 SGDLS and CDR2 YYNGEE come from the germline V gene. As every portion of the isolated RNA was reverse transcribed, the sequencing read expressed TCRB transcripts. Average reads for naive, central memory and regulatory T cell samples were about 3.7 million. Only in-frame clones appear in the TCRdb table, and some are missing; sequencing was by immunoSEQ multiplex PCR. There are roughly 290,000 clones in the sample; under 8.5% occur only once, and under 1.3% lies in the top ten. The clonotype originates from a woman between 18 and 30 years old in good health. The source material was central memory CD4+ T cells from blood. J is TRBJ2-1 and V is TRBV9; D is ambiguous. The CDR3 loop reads CASSVESRMVEQFF. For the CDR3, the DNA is TGTGCCAGCAGCGTAGAGTCCAGAATGGTTGAGCAGTTCTTC.